The text below deals with one T cell receptor (beta chain). Its target is unknown. This sample stems from a study of OX40 agonist ivuxolimab in advanced cancers. The CDR3 sequence is 16 residues long. CDR1 and CDR2 (germline): MDHEN, SYDVKM. V was trimmed by 10 bases and J by 5 bases, leaving 26 bases between them. Assay used: immunoSEQ multiplex PCR; TCRdb lists only in-frame clones, some missing. The data hold about 79,000 clones, with roughly 90% observed a single time. Points from the study as a whole: Those patients achieving a partial response at 0.1-3.0 mg/kg showed among the lowest clonal expansion. More expanded clones were seen, on average, in CD8+ T cells than in CD4+.

The source was CD4+ or CD8+ T cells sorted from blood, collected in a trial of the OX40 agonist ivuxolimab. The rearrangement uses TRBV28 and TRBJ2-5; no definite D call. This clonotype originated in an adult with an advanced solid tumor such as melanoma, head and neck, liver or kidney cancer. The CDR3, as DNA: TGTGCCACTAAAGCCTGGAAGCAAAGCGCGACGGAGACCCAGTACTTC. As protein: CATKAWKQSATETQYF.